The 18 T cell receptor beta chains listed next were all sequenced from one sample in a study of shared clonotypes between healthy human individuals. Sequenced by immunoSEQ multiplex PCR; TCRdb stores in-frame clones only, minus some. In the table there are approximately 350,000 clones, about 96% of which are singletons. Sequencing was performed on memory CD8+ T cells sorted from blood. Described subset: CD45RO+ cells pooled with CCR7-negative TemRA cells. The receptors derive from a young man in good health.

The genes are TRBV7-9 and TRBJ2-3; weak D call: TRBD1 (6 bases). Looked up from germline, CDR1 is SEHNR and CDR2 is FQNEAQ (reference sequence). This CDR3 region has 14 residues. V lost 2 bases, J lost 3 bases, and 9 bases lay in between. The CDR3 is CASSLSQGTDTQYF. As DNA, the CDR3 is TGTGCCAGCAGCTTATCCCAGGGGACAGATACGCAGTATTTT.

This chain connects TRBV29-1 to TRBJ2-1; 12 nucleotides agree with TRBD2. The CDR3 contains 13 residues. The germline CDR1 and CDR2 sequences are SQVTM and ANQGSEA. V lost 7 bases, J lost 10 bases, and 8 bases stayed unmatched. In DNA form, the CDR3 reads TGCAGCGGCAGAAGACTAGCGGGAGAAGAGCAGTTCTTC. Protein product: CSGRRLAGEEQFF.

The chain combines TRBV18 with TRBJ1-5; 7 positions match TRBD1. This CDR3 has 15 amino acids. J gave up 6 bases and V 5 bases, and 10 bases lay outside the gene matches. Germline V gene sequence: CDR1 KGHSH, CDR2 LQKENI. The CDR3: CASSLTGKSGQPQHF. CDR3 bases: TGTGCCAGCTCATTGACAGGGAAGTCGGGTCAGCCCCAGCATTTT.

A single count supports this clone. The V gene is TRBV6-6, the J gene TRBJ2-7, with a weak D call TRBD2 (6 bases). The ends were cut back, 4 bases at V and 3 bases at J, with 19 bases in the middle. Germline V gene data show CDR1 as MNHNY and CDR2 as SVGAGI (reference sequence). This CDR3 has 16 amino acids. DNA of the CDR3: TGTGCCAGCAGTTGGGACCGGGGGAAGGCCCTCTACGAGCAGTACTTC. Translated, it gives CASSWDRGKALYEQYF.

V usage is TRBV12-5 and J usage is TRBJ1-2, with TRBD1 matching 10 bases. V was clipped by 6 bases and J by 8 bases; unmatched bases: 6. The CDR3 totals 13 residues. CDR1 LGHNT and CDR2 FRNRAP come from the germline V gene. Here the CDR3 reads CASGKPGQGGYTF. The CDR3 DNA reads TGTGCTAGTGGCAAACCGGGACAGGGGGGCTACACCTTC.

This rearrangement joins TRBV7-6 to TRBJ1-2, with D uncertain. The CDR3 is 13 residues long. CDR1 is SGHVS and CDR2 is FNYEAQ in the germline V gene. V was shortened by 5 bases and J by 4 bases, with 11 bases between the two germline ends. The CDR3 DNA reads as TGTGCCAGCAGCCTTGGACCCGGCTATGGCTACACCTTC. Protein: CASSLGPGYGYTF.

The chain combines TRBV10-1 with TRBJ2-2, with TRBD1 as a possible D gene (5 bases). Germline CDR1 WNHNN, CDR2 SYGVQD (reference sequence). V lost 0 bases, J lost 6 bases, and 17 bases lay in between. CDR3 length: 17 residues. The DNA for the CDR3 is TGCGCCAGCAGTGAGTCGAATCACGACAGATGTTCCGGGGAGCTGTTTTTT. It encodes CASSESNHDRCSGELFF.

CDR3 in amino acids: CASRRTSGRNPPGNEQFF. DNA of the CDR3: TGTGCCAGCAGGAGGACTAGCGGGAGGAACCCACCAGGCAATGAGCAGTTCTTC. This chain connects TRBV28 to TRBJ2-1, with TRBD2 identical over 14 bases. The germline V gene encodes CDR1 MDHEN and CDR2 SYDVKM. The CDR3 totals 18 residues. V was clipped by 6 bases and J by 6 bases; unmatched bases: 13.

V gene TRBV27 combines with J gene TRBJ2-1; D gene uncertain. The CDR3 sequence is 18 residues long. The germline V gene encodes CDR1 MNHEY and CDR2 SMNVEV (reference sequence). V was shortened by 6 bases and J by 0 bases, with 21 bases between the two germline ends. The chain's CDR3 is CASSPTPYSMSSYNEQFF. CDR3 bases: TGTGCCAGCAGCCCAACCCCTTATTCCATGAGCTCCTACAATGAGCAGTTCTTC.

With respect to this clone: A junction end diverges from the germline sequence, so it may reflect a read error. The gene calls are TRBV7-7 and TRBJ2-5; a possible D gene is TRBD2 (8 bases). The CDR3 covers 19 residues. Germline lookup yields CDR1 SSHAT and CDR2 FNYEAQ (reference sequence). Here the CDR3 DNA reads TGTGCTAGCAGCCCAGGGTGGAGCGGGAGAGGGGGCGATCAAGAGACCCAGTACTTC. Encoded protein: CASSPGWSGRGGDQETQYF.

This chain joins TRBV6-1 and TRBJ1-2; D remains unclear. Trimming stripped 0 bases from V and 6 bases from J, with 11 bases between. This CDR3 contains 14 residues. The V gene's germline CDR1 is MNHNS and CDR2 SASEGT. For the CDR3, the DNA is TGTGCCAGCAGTGAAGCATACGTCCTGAATGGCTACACCTTC. Translation: CASSEAYVLNGYTF.

The genes are TRBV6-5 and TRBJ1-4; unclear D gene. The CDR3 consists of 15 residues. V lost 0 bases to trimming and J lost 8 bases, with 13 bases between them. Germline CDR1 is MNHEY and CDR2 is SVGAGI. The CDR3 nucleotides read TGTGCCAGCAGTTACTCGAAGCCCAAGGGAGAAAAACTGTTTTTT. Protein product: CASSYSKPKGEKLFF.

Remarks on this clone: This sample also contains other DNA sequences that code for the same CDR3. The chain carries TRBV5-6 and TRBJ2-1; 14 bases are a match to TRBD2. The CDR3 sequence is 16 residues long. The J segment lost 8 bases and the V segment lost 4 bases, leaving 8 bases of the junction unmatched. CDR1 SGHDT and CDR2 YYEEEE come from the germline V gene. In nucleotides, the CDR3 is TGTGCCAGCAGCCCGCCCGGGACTAGCGGGAGTGATGAGCAGTTCTTC. Translating gives CASSPPGTSGSDEQFF.

The V gene is TRBV15, the J gene TRBJ2-7; 8 nucleotides align to TRBD2. Germline V gene lookup returns CDR1 LNHNV and CDR2 YYDKDF (reference sequence). V lost 0 bases and J lost 3; bases outside the gene matches: 7. The CDR3 runs 16 residues. Written as DNA, the CDR3 is TGTGCCACCAGCAGAGAAACCTCCGGGAGGGGCTACGAGCAGTACTTC. This gives the protein CATSRETSGRGYEQYF.

The V call is TRBV28, the J call TRBJ1-1, with 8 bases identical to TRBD1. Looked up from germline, CDR1 is MDHEN and CDR2 is SYDVKM. The CDR3 consists of 15 residues. J lost 2 bases, V lost 8 bases, and 10 bases had no gene match. This CDR3 reads CASAGRDRINTEAFF. The CDR3 DNA reads TGTGCCAGCGCAGGTAGGGACAGGATCAACACTGAAGCTTTCTTT.

The CDR3 nucleotides are TGTGCCAGACGAACCCCAGGGAACACCGGGGAGCTGTTTTTT. Translated: CARRTPGNTGELFF. The V gene is TRBV7-5, the J gene TRBJ2-2; TRBD1 reflects the table's D call only, with no check against the DNA. TRBV7-5 constitutes a pseudogene. The CDR3 is 14 amino acids.

V is TRBV6-1 and J is TRBJ2-1; possibly TRBD1 for D (5 bases). The germline V gene encodes CDR1 MNHNS and CDR2 SASEGT. The V end lost 4 bases, the J end lost 10 bases, and 14 bases lay between the germline ends. The CDR3 runs 13 residues. The CDR3 DNA reads TGTGCCAGCAGTGTTAGACTGGCAGGGGAGCAGTTCTTC. Its translation is CASSVRLAGEQFF.

This rearrangement joins TRBV19 to TRBJ2-3; D uncertain. Germline CDR1 reads LNHDA; CDR2 reads SQIVND (reference sequence). V was cut by 7 bases and J by 1 base, with 12 bases left in between. The length of the CDR3 is 14 residues. CDR3 bases: TGTGCCAGTAACACGCAGACCGGCACAGATACGCAGTATTTT. Its protein is CASNTQTGTDTQYF.